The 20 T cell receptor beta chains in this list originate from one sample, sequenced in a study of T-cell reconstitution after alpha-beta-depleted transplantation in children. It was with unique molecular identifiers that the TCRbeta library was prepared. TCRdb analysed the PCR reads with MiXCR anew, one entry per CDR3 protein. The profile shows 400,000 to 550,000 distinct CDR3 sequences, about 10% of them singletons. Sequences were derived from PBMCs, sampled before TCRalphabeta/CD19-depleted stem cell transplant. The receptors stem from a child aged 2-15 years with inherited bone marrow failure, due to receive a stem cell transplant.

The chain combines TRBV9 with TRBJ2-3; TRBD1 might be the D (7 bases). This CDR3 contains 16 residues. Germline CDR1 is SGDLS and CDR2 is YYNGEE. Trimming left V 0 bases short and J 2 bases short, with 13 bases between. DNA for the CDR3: TGTGCCAGCAGCGTAGGGGCAGGGGGGTCCACAGATACGCAGTATTTT. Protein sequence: CASSVGAGGSTDTQYF.

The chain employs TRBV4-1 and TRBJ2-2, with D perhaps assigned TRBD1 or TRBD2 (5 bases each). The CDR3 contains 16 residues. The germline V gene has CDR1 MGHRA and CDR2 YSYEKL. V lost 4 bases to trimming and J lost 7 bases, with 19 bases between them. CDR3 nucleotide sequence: TGCGCCAGCAGCCTTGGGGCAGGGACCTTAATCGGGGAGCTGTTTTTT. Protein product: CASSLGAGTLIGELFF.

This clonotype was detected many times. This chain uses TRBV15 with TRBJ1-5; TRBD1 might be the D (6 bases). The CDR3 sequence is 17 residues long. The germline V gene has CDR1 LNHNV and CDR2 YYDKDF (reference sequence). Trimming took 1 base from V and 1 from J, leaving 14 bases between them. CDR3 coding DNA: TGTGCCACCAGCAGAGGCCTACAGGGTAGGAGCAATCAGCCCCAGCATTTT. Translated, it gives CATSRGLQGRSNQPQHF.

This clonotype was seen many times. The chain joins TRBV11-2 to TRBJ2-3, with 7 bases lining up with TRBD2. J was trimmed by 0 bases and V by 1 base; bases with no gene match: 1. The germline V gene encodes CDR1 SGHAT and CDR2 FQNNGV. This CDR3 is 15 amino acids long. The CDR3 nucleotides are TGTGCCAGCAGCTTAGCGCGGGGGAGCACAGATACGCAGTATTTT. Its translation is CASSLARGSTDTQYF.

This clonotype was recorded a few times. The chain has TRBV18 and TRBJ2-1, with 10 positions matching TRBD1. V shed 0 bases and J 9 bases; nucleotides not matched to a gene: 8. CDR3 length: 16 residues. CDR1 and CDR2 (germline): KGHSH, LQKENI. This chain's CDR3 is CASSPPGTGARREQFF. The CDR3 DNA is TGTGCCAGCTCACCACCGGGGACAGGGGCGCGGCGTGAGCAGTTCTTC. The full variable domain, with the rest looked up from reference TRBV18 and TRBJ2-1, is NAGVMQNPRHLVRRRGQEARLRCSPMKGHSHVYWYRQLPEEGLKFMVYLQKENIIDESGMPKERFSAEFPKEGPSILRIQQVVRGDSAAYFCASSPPGTGARREQFFGPGTRLTVL.

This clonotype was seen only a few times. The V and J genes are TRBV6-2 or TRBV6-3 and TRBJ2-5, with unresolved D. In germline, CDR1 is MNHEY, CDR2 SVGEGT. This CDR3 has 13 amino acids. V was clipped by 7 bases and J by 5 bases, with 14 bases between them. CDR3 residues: CASNLPPRETQYF. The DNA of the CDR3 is TGTGCCAGCAACCTCCCGCCCCGGGAGACCCAGTACTTC.

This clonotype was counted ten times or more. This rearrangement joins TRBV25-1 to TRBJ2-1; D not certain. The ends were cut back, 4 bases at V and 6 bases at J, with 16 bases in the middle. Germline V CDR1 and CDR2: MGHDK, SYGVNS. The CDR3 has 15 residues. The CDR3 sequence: CASSVGSIGPNEQFF. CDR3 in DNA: TGTGCCAGCAGTGTCGGCAGCATAGGTCCCAATGAGCAGTTCTTC. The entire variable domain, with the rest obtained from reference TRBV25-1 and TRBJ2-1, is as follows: EADIYQTPRYLVIGTGKKITLECSQTMGHDKMYWYQQDPGMELHLIHYSYGVNSTEKGDLSSESTVSRIRTEHFPLTLESARPSHTSQYLCASSVGSIGPNEQFFGPGTRLTVL.

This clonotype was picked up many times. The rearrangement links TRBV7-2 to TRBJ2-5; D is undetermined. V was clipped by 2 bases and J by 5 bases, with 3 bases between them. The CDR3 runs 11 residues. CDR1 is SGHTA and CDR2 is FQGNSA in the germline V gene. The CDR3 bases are TGTGCCAGCAGCTTAATGGAGACCCAGTACTTC. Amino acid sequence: CASSLMETQYF. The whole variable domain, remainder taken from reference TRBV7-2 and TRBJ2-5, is GAGVSQSPSNKVTEKGKDVELRCDPISGHTALYWYRQSLGQGLEFLIYFQGNSAPDKSGLPSDRFSAERTGGSVSTLTIQRTQQEDSAVYLCASSLMETQYFGPGTRLLVL.

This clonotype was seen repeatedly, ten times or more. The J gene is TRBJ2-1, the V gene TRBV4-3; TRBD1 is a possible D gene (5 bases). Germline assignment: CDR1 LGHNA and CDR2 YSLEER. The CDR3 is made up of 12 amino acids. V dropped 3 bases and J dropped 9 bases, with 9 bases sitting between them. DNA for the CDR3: TGCGCCAGCAGCCAGACAAGGGGTGAGCAGTTCTTC. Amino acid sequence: CASSQTRGEQFF.

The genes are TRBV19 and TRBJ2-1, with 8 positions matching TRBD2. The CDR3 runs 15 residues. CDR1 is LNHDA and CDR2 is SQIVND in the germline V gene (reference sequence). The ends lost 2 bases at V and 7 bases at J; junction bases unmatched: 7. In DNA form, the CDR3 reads TGTGCCAGTAGTATACTTGCGGGAGGCATGAATGAGCAGTTCTTC. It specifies CASSILAGGMNEQFF. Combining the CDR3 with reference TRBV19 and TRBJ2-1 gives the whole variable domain DGGITQSPKYLFRKEGQNVTLSCEQNLNHDAMYWYRQDPGQGLRLIYYSQIVNDFQKGDIAEGYSVSREKKESFPLTVTSAQKNPTAFYLCASSILAGGMNEQFFGPGTRLTVL.

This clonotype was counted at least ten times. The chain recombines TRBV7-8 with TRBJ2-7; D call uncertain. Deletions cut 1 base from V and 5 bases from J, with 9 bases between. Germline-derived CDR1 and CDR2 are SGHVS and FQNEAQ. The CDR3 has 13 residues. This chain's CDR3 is CASSLVLSDEQYF. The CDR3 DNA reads TGTGCCAGCAGCTTAGTATTATCGGACGAGCAGTACTTC. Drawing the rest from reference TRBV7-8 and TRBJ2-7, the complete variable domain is GAGVSQSPRYKVAKRGQDVALRCDPISGHVSLFWYQQALGQGPEFLTYFQNEAQLDKSGLPSDRFFAERPEGSVSTLKIQRTQQEDSAVYLCASSLVLSDEQYFGPGTRLTVT.

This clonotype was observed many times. In DNA form, the CDR3 reads TGCAGCGTTGTCCTCAACAGTAACAATGAGCAGTTCTTC. Translating gives CSVVLNSNNEQFF. This chain links TRBV29-1 with TRBJ2-1; D remains ambiguous. Germline V gene sequence: CDR1 SQVTM, CDR2 ANQGSEA. Trimming took off 4 bases at V and 5 bases at J, with 12 bases between the two ends. This CDR3 has 13 residues.

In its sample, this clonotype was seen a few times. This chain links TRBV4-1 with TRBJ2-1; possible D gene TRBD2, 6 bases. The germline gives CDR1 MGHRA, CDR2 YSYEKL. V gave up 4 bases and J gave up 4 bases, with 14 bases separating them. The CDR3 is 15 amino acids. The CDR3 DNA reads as TGCGCCAGCAGCCTCAGGGACTCCCGATACAATGAGCAGTTCTTC. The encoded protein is CASSLRDSRYNEQFF.

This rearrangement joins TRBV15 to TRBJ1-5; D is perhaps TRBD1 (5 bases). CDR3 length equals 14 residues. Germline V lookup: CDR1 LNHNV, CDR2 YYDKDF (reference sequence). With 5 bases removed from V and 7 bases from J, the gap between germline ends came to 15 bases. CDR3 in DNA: TGTGCCACCAGCTCAGGGAGGGAGGGCCAGCCCCAGCATTTT. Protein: CATSSGREGQPQHF.

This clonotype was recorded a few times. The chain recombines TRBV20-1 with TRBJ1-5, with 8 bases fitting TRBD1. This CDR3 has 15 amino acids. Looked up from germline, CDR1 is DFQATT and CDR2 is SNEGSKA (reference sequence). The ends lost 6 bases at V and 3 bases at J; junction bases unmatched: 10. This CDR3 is CSASTGTGLNQPQHF. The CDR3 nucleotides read TGCAGTGCGTCAACGGGGACAGGCCTCAATCAGCCCCAGCATTTT.

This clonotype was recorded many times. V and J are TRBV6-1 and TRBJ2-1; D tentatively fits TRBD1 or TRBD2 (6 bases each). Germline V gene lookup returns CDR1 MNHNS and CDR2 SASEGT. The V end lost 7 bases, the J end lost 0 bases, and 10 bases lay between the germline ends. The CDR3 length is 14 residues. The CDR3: CASKEGGSYNEQFF. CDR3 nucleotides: TGTGCCAGCAAGGAGGGGGGCTCCTACAATGAGCAGTTCTTC.

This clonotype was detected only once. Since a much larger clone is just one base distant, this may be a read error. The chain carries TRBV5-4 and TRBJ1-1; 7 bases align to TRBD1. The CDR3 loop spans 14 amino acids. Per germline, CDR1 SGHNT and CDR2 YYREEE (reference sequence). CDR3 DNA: TGTGCCAGCAGCTCCATGGACAGGAACACTGAAGCTTACTTT. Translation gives CASSSMDRNTEAYF.

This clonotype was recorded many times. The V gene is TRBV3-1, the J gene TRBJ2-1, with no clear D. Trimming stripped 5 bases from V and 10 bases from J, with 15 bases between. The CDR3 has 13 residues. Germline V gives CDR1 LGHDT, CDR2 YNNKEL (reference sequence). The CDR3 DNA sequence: TGTGCCAGCAGCGGGCCGGATCGCAGCGAGCAGTTCTTC. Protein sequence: CASSGPDRSEQFF.

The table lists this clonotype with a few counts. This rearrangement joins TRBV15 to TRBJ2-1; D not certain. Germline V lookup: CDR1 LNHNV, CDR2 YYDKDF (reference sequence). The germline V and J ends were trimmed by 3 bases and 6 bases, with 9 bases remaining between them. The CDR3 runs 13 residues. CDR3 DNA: TGTGCCACCAGCAGTCATGGACGCAATGAGCAGTTCTTC. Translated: CATSSHGRNEQFF.

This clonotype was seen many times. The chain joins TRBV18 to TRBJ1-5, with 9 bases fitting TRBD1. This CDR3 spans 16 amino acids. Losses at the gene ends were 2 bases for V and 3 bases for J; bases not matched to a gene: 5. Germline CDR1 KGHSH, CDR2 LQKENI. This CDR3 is CASSPTGQGTNQPQHF. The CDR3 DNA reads TGTGCCAGCTCACCAACGGGACAGGGCACCAATCAGCCCCAGCATTTT.